These 9 T cell receptor beta chains were sequenced from one sample in a study of blood T cells in healthy people across ages. With a J-beta primer mix and a sample-barcoded 5' primer, a second PCR ran about 7 to 12 cycles. TCRdb independently ran MiXCR on the 5' RACE reads; one entry per CDR3 protein. Found here are 1.5 million to 2 million distinct CDR3 sequences, roughly 30% of them singletons; the top ten hold 7.7%. Sequences were obtained from blood. These receptors came from a woman under 40 in good health.

There are many counts of this clonotype. The gene calls are TRBV10-3 and TRBJ2-7, with 8 bases fitting TRBD1. This CDR3 is 15 amino acids long. J lost 0 bases, V lost 6 bases, and 7 bases had no gene match. CDR1 and CDR2 from the germline V gene are ENHRY and SYGVKD. CDR3 protein: CAISDRDRSSYEQYF. The CDR3 nucleotides are TGTGCCATCAGCGACCGGGACAGGAGCTCCTACGAGCAGTACTTC.

J is TRBJ2-3 and V is TRBV27; no reliable D call. Germline CDR1 reads MNHEY; CDR2 reads SMNVEV (reference sequence). Between the trimmed V and J ends, which lost 2 bases and 8 bases, there was a span of 17 bases. This CDR3 contains 15 residues. CDR3 sequence (DNA): TGTGCCAGCAGTTTACGGCCGGACCTTTTGGGTACGCAGTATTTT. Translation gives CASSLRPDLLGTQYF.

This clonotype was recorded at least ten times. This rearrangement joins TRBV7-2 to TRBJ2-5, with 10 nucleotides matching TRBD1. V gave up 6 bases and J gave up 5 bases; unmatched junction bases: 3. The CDR3 covers 13 residues. The germline gives CDR1 SGHTA, CDR2 FQGNSA. The CDR3 DNA follows: TGTGCCAGCAGACGACAGGGGGCTGAGACCCAGTACTTC. Amino acids: CASRRQGAETQYF.

In this sample, this clonotype turned up many times. The chain recombines TRBV10-1 with TRBJ2-5; 7 nucleotides match TRBD1. CDR1 is WNHNN, CDR2 SYGVQD, per germline (reference sequence). The ends lost 6 bases at V and 2 bases at J; junction bases unmatched: 3. The CDR3 is 13 residues long. CDR3 residues: CASSEGQQETQYF. For the CDR3, the DNA is TGCGCCAGCAGCGAGGGACAGCAAGAGACCCAGTACTTC.

This clonotype occurred a few times. This chain connects TRBV7-2 to TRBJ2-5; a possible D gene is TRBD2 (6 bases). Looked up from germline, CDR1 is SGHTA and CDR2 is FQGNSA. The CDR3 has 20 amino acids. V gave up 3 bases and J gave up 4 bases, with 30 bases separating them. The CDR3 loop is CASSFSGVRGSPIRRETQYF. CDR3 DNA: TGTGCCAGCAGCTTTAGCGGAGTTAGAGGGAGTCCGATTAGGAGAGAGACCCAGTACTTC. The complete variable domain, with remaining parts taken from reference TRBV7-2 and TRBJ2-5, reads GAGVSQSPSNKVTEKGKDVELRCDPISGHTALYWYRQSLGQGLEFLIYFQGNSAPDKSGLPSDRFSAERTGGSVSTLTIQRTQQEDSAVYLCASSFSGVRGSPIRRETQYFGPGTRLLVL.

A note on this clonotype: A read error may produce the germline difference seen at one junction end. The CDR3: CASGSPSSYNKQFF. CDR3 nucleotide sequence: TGTGCTAGCGGGTCCCCGAGCTCCTACAATAAGCAGTTCTTC. The chain uses TRBV25-1 and TRBJ2-1, with 7 positions matching TRBD2. The CDR3 is made up of 14 amino acids. The germline V gene has CDR1 MGHDK and CDR2 SYGVNS.

The sample holds a few counts of this clonotype. The V call is TRBV5-1, the J call TRBJ2-1; 10 positions agree with TRBD1. CDR1 and CDR2 from the germline V gene are SGHRS and YFSETQ. This CDR3 spans 17 amino acids. Unmatched junction bases numbered 11, after V lost 0 bases and J lost 8 bases. In DNA, the CDR3 is TGCGCCAGCAGCTTGGATCCAACGGGACAGGGGTTTGATGAGCAGTTCTTC. It yields the protein CASSLDPTGQGFDEQFF.

This clonotype was recorded at least ten times. V usage is TRBV4-1 and J usage is TRBJ2-7; no clear D. Germline lookup yields CDR1 MGHRA and CDR2 YSYEKL. This CDR3 comprises 14 residues. Trimming left V 1 base short and J 1 base short, with 8 bases between. CDR3 residues: CASSQGSRSYEQYF. The CDR3, as DNA: TGCGCCAGCAGCCAAGGCAGCCGGTCCTACGAGCAGTACTTC.

The chain combines TRBV18 with TRBJ2-3, with 7 bases aligning to TRBD1. J was trimmed by 3 bases and V by 5 bases; bases with no gene match: 8. The CDR3 consists of 15 residues. Per germline, CDR1 KGHSH and CDR2 LQKENI. For the CDR3, the DNA is TGTGCCAGCTCATCTATAGGGGGCTGGACAGATACGCAGTATTTT. It specifies CASSSIGGWTDTQYF.